Listed here are 27 T cell receptor beta chains from one sample, sequenced in a study of shared clonotypes between healthy human individuals. Positive CCR7 selection of CD45RO-negative cells yielded the naive CD8 cells, and terminally differentiated effector memory CD45RA+ cells were excluded. Assay: immunoSEQ multiplex PCR; the TCRdb copy retains only in-frame clones and omits some. The repertoire holds about 2.1 million clones, with around 93% as singletons. The specimen sequenced was naive CD8+ T cells from PBMCs. These receptors were taken from a man aged 18 to 35 in good health. Some clones in this sample may be carry-over from other donors' samples.

The chain couples TRBV28 to TRBJ1-2, with 7 nucleotides matching TRBD1. The length of the CDR3 is 13 residues. Per the germline V gene, CDR1 is MDHEN and CDR2 is SYDVKM. After removal of 2 bases from V and 7 bases from J, the junction contained 4 bases not matched to a gene. The CDR3 bases are TGTGCCAGCAGTTTACAGGGGGGTACTGGCTACACCTTC. This gives the protein CASSLQGGTGYTF.

In DNA, the CDR3 is TGTGCCAGCAGCTATGGGACAGGGGGTAGGGCTGATGAGCAGTTCTTC. Encoded protein: CASSYGTGGRADEQFF. The chain employs TRBV27 and TRBJ2-1, with TRBD1 matching 11 bases. The CDR3 is 16 amino acids. V was pared by 6 bases and J by 8 bases, with 12 bases of the junction left unmatched. Germline V gene sequence: CDR1 MNHEY, CDR2 SMNVEV (reference sequence).

The chain combines TRBV27 with TRBJ1-1; D perhaps matches TRBD1 (6 bases). The V end was cut by 0 bases, the J end by 6 bases, with 8 bases between. The CDR3 spans 13 residues. The V gene's germline CDR1 is MNHEY and CDR2 SMNVEV (reference sequence). DNA for the CDR3: TGTGCCAGCAGTTTATCCGGGGGCTCTGAAGCTTTCTTT. Protein: CASSLSGGSEAFF.

As for this clone: This CDR3 is also generated by other DNA sequences in the sample. The chain carries TRBV13 and TRBJ2-1; D is ambiguous. Germline CDR1 and CDR2: PRHDT and FYEKMQ (reference sequence). The CDR3 sequence is 13 residues long. V was shortened by 2 bases and J by 4 bases, with 6 bases between the two germline ends. CDR3 in DNA: TGTGCCAGCAGCTTATCCGGGTACAATGAGCAGTTCTTC. Protein product: CASSLSGYNEQFF.

The chain employs TRBV27 and TRBJ2-1, with D possibly being TRBD2 (7 bases). Germline CDR1 and CDR2: MNHEY and SMNVEV (reference sequence). V was cut by 5 bases and J by 8 bases, with 22 bases left in between. This CDR3 spans 16 amino acids. CDR3 amino acids: CASSPPGAGVGHEQFF. The CDR3 DNA sequence: TGTGCCAGCAGTCCGCCGGGGGCGGGAGTGGGCCATGAGCAGTTCTTC.

The rearrangement links TRBV28 to TRBJ2-1; D gene uncertain. Germline assignment: CDR1 MDHEN and CDR2 SYDVKM. V was trimmed by 4 bases and J by 5 bases, leaving 12 bases between them. This CDR3 comprises 14 residues. This CDR3 is CASSSPNPDNEQFF. CDR3 nucleotide sequence: TGTGCCAGCAGTTCCCCTAATCCGGACAATGAGCAGTTCTTC.

The V and J genes are TRBV9 and TRBJ2-2, with 9 bases that match TRBD1. V gave up 4 bases and J gave up 4 bases; unmatched junction bases: 8. The germline V gene encodes CDR1 SGDLS and CDR2 YYNGEE. The CDR3 has 16 residues. The CDR3 here is CASSILRDRATGELFF. CDR3 nucleotides: TGTGCCAGCAGCATCCTCCGGGACAGGGCCACCGGGGAGCTGTTTTTT.

The genes are TRBV27 and TRBJ2-3, with D possibly matching TRBD2 (5 bases). Germline values: CDR1 MNHEY, CDR2 SMNVEV (reference sequence). Deletions cut 6 bases from V and 1 base from J, with 8 bases between. The length of the CDR3 is 13 residues. CDR3 in amino acids: CASRTRGTDTQYF. DNA for the CDR3: TGTGCCAGCAGAACGAGGGGCACAGATACGCAGTATTTT.

The J gene is TRBJ2-1, the V gene TRBV27; D gene unclear. V dropped 2 bases and J dropped 7 bases, with 12 bases sitting between them. In germline, CDR1 is MNHEY, CDR2 SMNVEV (reference sequence). The CDR3 runs 14 residues. The CDR3 loop reads CASSLLRIGNEQFF. CDR3 coding DNA: TGTGCCAGCAGTTTACTACGGATTGGGAATGAGCAGTTCTTC.

This chain joins TRBV11-2 and TRBJ2-7; D not resolved. This CDR3 spans 15 amino acids. Deletions cut 5 bases from V and 0 bases from J, with 14 bases between. Germline CDR1 reads SGHAT; CDR2 reads FQNNGV. CDR3 in amino acids: CASSPRGSSSYEQYF. CDR3 in DNA: TGTGCCAGCAGCCCAAGAGGCTCCAGCTCCTACGAGCAGTACTTC. The whole variable domain, filled in from reference TRBV11-2 and TRBJ2-7, reads EAGVAQSPRYKIIEKRQSVAFWCNPISGHATLYWYQQILGQGPKLLIQFQNNGVVDDSQLPKDRFSAERLKGVDSTLKIQPAKLEDSAVYLCASSPRGSSSYEQYFGPGTRLTVT.

The CDR3 loop is CASQSFSGSGYEQYF. Here the CDR3 DNA reads TGTGCCAGCCAAAGCTTTAGCGGGAGTGGATACGAGCAGTACTTC. This chain connects TRBV2 to TRBJ2-7, with TRBD2 identical over 9 bases. Trimming cost V 8 bases and J 4 bases; bases outside gene matches: 12. The CDR3 is made up of 15 amino acids. Germline values: CDR1 SNHLY, CDR2 FYNNEI.

This chain joins TRBV5-1 and TRBJ2-1; D perhaps matches TRBD1 (5 bases). Germline assignment: CDR1 SGHRS and CDR2 YFSETQ. The ends were cut back, 0 bases at V and 8 bases at J, with 9 bases in the middle. The length of the CDR3 is 13 residues. The chain's CDR3 is CASSLASRDEQFF. The DNA for the CDR3 is TGCGCCAGCAGCTTGGCTTCCAGGGATGAGCAGTTCTTC.

In regard to this clone: One end of the junction fails to match germline, which may point to a read error. Other DNA sequences in the same sample also yield this CDR3. The V call is TRBV12-5, the J call TRBJ2-2, with D perhaps given as TRBD1 or TRBD2 (5 bases each). CDR3 size: 13 residues. Germline CDR1 and CDR2: LGHNT and FRNRAP. The DNA of the CDR3 is TGTGCTAGTGGCTTGGGGGTCACCGGGGAGCTGTTTTTT. This translates into CASGLGVTGELFF. Full variable domain (rest looked up from reference TRBV12-5 and TRBJ2-2): DARVTQTPRHKVTEMGQEVTMRCQPILGHNTVFWYRQTMMQGLELLAYFRNRAPLDDSGMPKDRFSAEMPDATLATLKIQPSEPRDSAVYFCASGLGVTGELFFGEGSRLTVL.

This clone was observed a single time. The CDR3 region is CASSETWSGDTQYF. The CDR3 DNA follows: TGTGCCAGCAGCGAGACCTGGAGTGGTGATACGCAGTATTTT. The rearrangement uses TRBV14 and TRBJ2-3; D is ambiguous. The V and J ends lost 5 bases and 6 bases respectively, with 15 bases between them. Germline V CDR1 and CDR2: SGHDN, FVKESK. CDR3 length: 14 amino acids.

On this clone itself: In the same sample, other DNA sequences code for this CDR3. V is TRBV25-1 and J is TRBJ2-5, with D perhaps TRBD2 (6 bases). CDR1 is MGHDK, CDR2 SYGVNS, per germline. Trimming pared 0 bases from V and 5 bases from J, leaving 7 bases between. CDR3 size: 13 residues. The chain's CDR3 is CASSEYRGETQYF. The CDR3 DNA is TGTGCCAGCAGTGAATATCGGGGGGAGACCCAGTACTTC.

The chain combines TRBV7-9 with TRBJ1-2, with D possibly matching TRBD1 (5 bases). V lost 6 bases to trimming and J lost 8 bases, with 10 bases between them. The CDR3 is 11 amino acids. Germline V gives CDR1 SEHNR, CDR2 FQNEAQ (reference sequence). The CDR3: CASSPGLGYTF. The CDR3 DNA is TGTGCCAGCAGTCCAGGGTTGGGCTACACCTTC.

The chain couples TRBV7-8 to TRBJ2-7; 7 bases match TRBD1. Germline values: CDR1 SGHVS, CDR2 FQNEAQ. This CDR3 has 16 residues. Trimming took 3 bases from V and 1 from J; bases not matched to a gene: 9. The CDR3 DNA is TGTGCCAGCAGCTTTCCCCAGGGGGATCGGTCCTACGAGCAGTACTTC. Its translation is CASSFPQGDRSYEQYF.

This sequence joins TRBV11-2 and TRBJ2-6; no clear D gene. Trimming left V 5 bases short and J 0 bases short, with 8 bases between. The CDR3 spans 15 residues. Germline CDR1 is SGHAT and CDR2 is FQNNGV. The CDR3 sequence is CASSVGGSGANVLTF. The CDR3 nucleotides read TGTGCCAGCAGCGTAGGCGGCTCTGGGGCCAACGTCCTGACTTTC.

J is TRBJ2-5 and V is TRBV7-7; D possibly corresponds to TRBD2 (6 bases). Germline CDR1 reads SSHAT; CDR2 reads FNYEAQ (reference sequence). The CDR3 is 13 amino acids. The CDR3 loop is CGVGPREEETQYF. Here the CDR3 DNA reads TGTGGTGTGGGCCCGAGGGAGGAAGAGACCCAGTACTTC.

V gene TRBV30 combines with J gene TRBJ2-1; no clear D gene. The germline V and J ends were trimmed by 2 bases and 3 bases, with 11 bases remaining between them. Germline loops: CDR1 GTSNPN, CDR2 SVGIG (reference sequence). The CDR3 runs to 14 residues. The chain's CDR3 is CAWSSLPSYNEQFF. The CDR3 nucleotides read TGTGCCTGGAGTTCCCTCCCAAGCTACAATGAGCAGTTCTTC.

This chain joins TRBV11-3 and TRBJ2-3; unclear D gene. The CDR3 has 12 amino acids. CDR1 and CDR2 from the germline V gene are SGHNT and YENEEA. The V end was cut by 3 bases, the J end by 2 bases, with 3 bases between. The CDR3 spells CASSFYTDTQYF. The CDR3 bases are TGTGCCAGCAGCTTTTACACAGATACGCAGTATTTT.

V gene TRBV5-1 combines with J gene TRBJ2-7; TRBD1 might be the D (7 bases). This CDR3 is 16 amino acids long. The germline V and J ends were trimmed by 3 bases and 4 bases, with 20 bases remaining between them. Looked up from germline, CDR1 is SGHRS and CDR2 is YFSETQ. The DNA of the CDR3 is TGCGCCAGCAGCTCGGACTACCGGGACAGTTCATACGAGCAGTACTTC. It is translated as CASSSDYRDSSYEQYF.

The rearrangement uses TRBV5-1 and TRBJ1-1, with D uncertain. Per germline, CDR1 SGHRS and CDR2 YFSETQ. Trimming took off 4 bases at V and 2 bases at J, with 15 bases between the two ends. The CDR3 covers 15 residues. The CDR3 nucleotides are TGCGCCAGCAGCCTTGCGCGGGTAGTAAACACTGAAGCTTTCTTT. This translates into CASSLARVVNTEAFF.

The DNA of the CDR3 is TGTGCCAGCACGCTCTCGTGGGGGAGCGTCCTCAGGGAGCAGTTCTTC. Residues: CASTLSWGSVLREQFF. The V call is TRBV27, the J call TRBJ2-1; either TRBD1 or TRBD2 may fit D (5 bases each). V was pared by 7 bases and J by 10 bases, with 26 bases between. The length of the CDR3 is 16 residues. Germline CDR1 MNHEY, CDR2 SMNVEV (reference sequence).

This chain joins TRBV9 and TRBJ2-4; TRBD2 might be the D (6 bases). The germline CDR1 and CDR2 sequences are SGDLS and YYNGEE. V lost 1 base and J 8 bases, leaving 16 bases between the germline ends. The CDR3 loop spans 15 amino acids. The CDR3 region has the DNA TGTGCCAGCAGCGTATACGAAAGGCCGGGGGACATTCAGTACTTC. It codes for CASSVYERPGDIQYF.

The rearrangement joins TRBV9 to TRBJ1-2; D is possibly TRBD1 (5 bases). This CDR3 spans 15 amino acids. V was pared by 0 bases and J by 8 bases, with 17 bases between. The V gene's germline CDR1 is SGDLS and CDR2 YYNGEE. CDR3 sequence (DNA): TGTGCCAGCAGCGTAGATAGCAGGGCGCCCCTAGGCTACACCTTC. It yields the protein CASSVDSRAPLGYTF.

The chain couples TRBV29-1 to TRBJ2-7; D not resolved. This CDR3 contains 12 residues. Trimming took off 6 bases at V and 0 bases at J, with 9 bases between the two ends. Germline V gene lookup returns CDR1 SQVTM and CDR2 ANQGSEA. The CDR3 nucleotides read TGCAGCGTAAAAGGGCCCTCCTACGAGCAGTACTTC. Its translation: CSVKGPSYEQYF.